The present T cell receptor (beta chain) was sequenced within a study of blood T cells in healthy people across ages. A second PCR, run for about 7 to 11 cycles, used a sample-barcoded 5' primer plus a J-beta primer mix. TCRdb called the 5' RACE reads again in MiXCR, with one record for every CDR3 protein. Of approximately 810,000 distinct CDR3 sequences listed, 35% to 40% were seen once; the top ten hold approximately 13%. Ten or more counts support this clonotype. V dropped 0 bases and J dropped 4 bases, with 10 bases sitting between them. The germline V gene encodes CDR1 MNHEY and CDR2 SVGEGT. This CDR3 contains 15 residues.

The clonotype originates from a man between 18 and 35 years old in good health. Material: blood. V usage is TRBV6-2 or TRBV6-3 and J usage is TRBJ2-4, with D perhaps TRBD2 (6 bases). This chain's CDR3 is CASSYSLSGKNIQYF. CDR3 bases: TGTGCCAGCAGTTACTCCCTTAGCGGAAAAAACATTCAGTACTTC.